These 8 T cell receptor beta chains originate from one sample sequenced in a study of T cell responses to AZD1222 COVID-19 vaccine (dated by TCRdb to the early 2020s). The label giving this sample's time point can be read as: about 28 days (+/-7) after the second vaccine dose. Per the publication, the treatment or condition label means: meningococcal conjugate vaccine given as trial control. Receptor libraries were prepared by the immunoSEQ multiplex PCR assay. Drawn from immuneACCESS, this table holds only the in-frame rearrangements with V and J called that TCRdb kept. Clones are partly lost; checked studies trace under half to an unresolved V gene and leave the rest unexplained. This sample gives under 200,000 clones in total; more than 90% of them show up just once. 3.6% of the sample is in the top ten clones. The sample here was peripheral blood, taken 28 days after the second dose of the MenACWY control vaccine. The source of these receptors is an adult who received the MenACWY meningococcal vaccine as a control.

This clone was seen only once. This chain joins TRBV10-2 and TRBJ1-4; D call uncertain. CDR1 and CDR2 (germline): WSHSY, SAAADI. This CDR3 has 12 amino acids. The V end was cut by 5 bases, the J end by 7 bases, with 8 bases between. CDR3 loop: CASSLTGEKLFF. DNA of the CDR3: TGCGCCAGCAGTTTGACTGGTGAAAAACTGTTTTTT.

The chain recombines TRBV19 with TRBJ2-2, with TRBD1 identical over 8 bases. CDR1 and CDR2 from the germline V gene are LNHDA and SQIVND (reference sequence). V dropped 3 bases and J dropped 4; count of bases not matched to a gene: 7. This CDR3 comprises 16 residues. CDR3 in amino acids: CASSMQGAYFTGELFF. The CDR3, as DNA: TGTGCCAGTAGTATGCAGGGGGCATACTTCACCGGGGAGCTGTTTTTT.

The chain joins TRBV25-1 to TRBJ2-5, with a tentative D call TRBD1 (7 bases). This CDR3 spans 13 amino acids. Germline V CDR1 and CDR2: MGHDK, SYGVNS. Trimming cost V 3 bases and J 5 bases, with 10 bases left between them. DNA of the CDR3: TGTGCCAGCAGTGACAGGGGGAGGGAGACCCAGTACTTC. Its translation is CASSDRGRETQYF.

CDR3 DNA sequence: TGTGCCTGGAGTGTACAGCCGAGGGGAGGCAATCAGCCCCAGCATTTT. Its protein product is CAWSVQPRGGNQPQHF. V gene TRBV30 combines with J gene TRBJ1-5, with a weak D call TRBD1 (5 bases). Deletions cut 0 bases from V and 2 bases from J, with 14 bases between. The CDR3 length is 16 residues. Germline V gene sequence: CDR1 GTSNPN, CDR2 SVGIG (reference sequence).

The CDR3 nucleotides are TGTGCCAGCAGCCCCGACCATCGGAGGGGTGGTGAGCAGTTCTTC. This sequence encodes CASSPDHRRGGEQFF. The chain has TRBV13 and TRBJ2-1, with D maybe TRBD2 (6 bases). The CDR3 runs 15 residues. V was cut by 5 bases and J by 9 bases, with 20 bases left in between. The V gene's germline CDR1 is PRHDT and CDR2 FYEKMQ (reference sequence).

The V gene is TRBV10-3, the J gene TRBJ2-5; D gene uncertain. CDR3 size: 12 residues. V dropped 0 bases and J dropped 2 bases, with 1 base sitting between them. Germline CDR1 ENHRY, CDR2 SYGVKD. The CDR3 region is CAISESQETQYF. The CDR3 DNA reads TGTGCCATCAGTGAGTCTCAAGAGACCCAGTACTTC.

The gene calls are TRBV6-5 and TRBJ1-1; D is unresolved. This CDR3 is built from 14 residues. V was pared by 5 bases and J by 0 bases, with 10 bases between. Germline assignment: CDR1 MNHEY and CDR2 SVGAGI. CDR3: CASSTMTVNTEAFF. CDR3 DNA: TGTGCCAGCAGTACCATGACGGTGAACACTGAAGCTTTCTTT.

The chain carries TRBV30 and TRBJ1-4; a possible D gene is TRBD1 (5 bases). The V and J ends lost 3 bases and 1 base respectively, with 9 bases between them. The germline V gene encodes CDR1 GTSNPN and CDR2 SVGIG (reference sequence). This CDR3 spans 14 amino acids. The DNA for the CDR3 is TGTGCCTGGAGCAGGGAAGGAACTAATGAAAAACTGTTTTTT. It is translated as CAWSREGTNEKLFF.